Below are 13 T cell receptor beta chains sequenced from a single sample in a study of Graves' ophthalmopathy and Graves' hyperthyroidism. The sequenced template was RNA, covering the TCR beta CDR3 region. Second-round multiplex PCR followed a first-round RT-PCR using HTBI primers. TCRdb reanalysed the multiplex PCR reads using MiXCR and keeps one entry per CDR3 protein. The sample yields about 400,000 distinct CDR3 sequences, under 25% seen once. Source material: peripheral blood. The receptors originated from a woman aged 18-35 years with stable Graves' hyperthyroidism.

The J gene is TRBJ2-5, the V gene TRBV7-8; a weak D match, TRBD1 (6 bases). The germline V gene encodes CDR1 SGHVS and CDR2 FQNEAQ. Trimming shortened V by 5 bases and J by 4 bases, and 14 bases separated the two germline ends. CDR3 length: 14 residues. The CDR3 nucleotides are TGTGCCAGCAGCGACACTAGGGGGTCAGAGACCCAGTACTTC. Encoded protein: CASSDTRGSETQYF.

This clonotype showed up many times. J is TRBJ1-1 and V is TRBV20-1; D unclear. This CDR3 is built from 16 residues. Germline lookup yields CDR1 DFQATT and CDR2 SNEGSKA (reference sequence). The ends were cut back, 0 bases at V and 3 bases at J, with 17 bases in the middle. The CDR3 nucleotides are TGCAGTGCTAGAGAGGTGATGGGGAGCTGGGACACTGAAGCTTTCTTT. Translated: CSAREVMGSWDTEAFF.

This clonotype was recorded only once. V and J are TRBV12-3 or TRBV12-4 and TRBJ1-1; TRBD1 matches 7 bases. The CDR3 spans 15 residues. J lost 3 bases, V lost 5 bases, and 9 bases had no gene match. The CDR3 DNA reads as TGTGCCAGCAGTCCCTCAGGGGGGGGTTACACTGAAGCTTTCTTT. It yields the protein CASSPSGGGYTEAFF.

This clonotype turned up a few times. The gene calls are TRBV12-3 or TRBV12-4 and TRBJ2-7; D is possibly TRBD1 (5 bases). Trimming stripped 5 bases from V and 1 base from J, with 12 bases between. The CDR3 length is 14 residues. CDR3 in DNA: TGTGCCAGCAGTCCTGACAGCTCTTCCTACGAGCAGTACTTC. It translates to CASSPDSSSYEQYF.

The sample holds many counts of this clonotype. This rearrangement joins TRBV28 to TRBJ2-3; D is undetermined. V was clipped by 3 bases and J by 2 bases, with 9 bases between them. Germline CDR1 and CDR2: MDHEN and SYDVKM. There are 14 residues in the CDR3. The CDR3 spells CASSFRRSTDTQYF. CDR3 DNA: TGTGCCAGCAGTTTCCGTCGGTCCACAGATACGCAGTATTTT.

This clonotype was found many times. The rearrangement uses TRBV20-1 and TRBJ2-5; D assignment may be TRBD1 or TRBD2 (5 bases each). This CDR3 region has 12 residues. Germline assignment: CDR1 DFQATT and CDR2 SNEGSKA (reference sequence). The V end lost 3 bases, the J end lost 4 bases, and 9 bases lay between the germline ends. Written as DNA, the CDR3 is TGCAGTGCTAGGGGACCAGGAGAGACCCAGTACTTC. Its protein is CSARGPGETQYF.

This clonotype was counted ten times or more. The V gene is TRBV6-1, the J gene TRBJ2-5; 10 bases match TRBD2. The trim removed 4 bases at V and 5 bases at J, leaving 4 bases unmatched. The CDR3 loop spans 14 amino acids. Germline CDR1 is MNHNS and CDR2 is SASEGT. CDR3 region: CASSGTSGGETQYF. Written as DNA, the CDR3 is TGTGCCAGCAGTGGGACTAGCGGCGGTGAGACCCAGTACTTC.

This clonotype was recorded at least ten times. The rearrangement joins TRBV12-3 or TRBV12-4 to TRBJ2-5; D ambiguous. Trimming left V 6 bases short and J 2 bases short, with 7 bases between. The CDR3 consists of 12 residues. CDR3 nucleotide sequence: TGTGCCAGCAGCGACAATCAAGAGACCCAGTACTTC. It translates to CASSDNQETQYF.

In this sample, this clonotype turned up many times. The V and J genes are TRBV2 and TRBJ2-5, with no clear D. The CDR3 is 13 amino acids. The V end was cut by 4 bases, the J end by 0 bases, with 6 bases between. CDR1 is SNHLY, CDR2 FYNNEI, per germline. The CDR3 nucleotides are TGTGCCAGCAGTGGGCCTTACCAAGAGACCCAGTACTTC. Its protein is CASSGPYQETQYF.

This clonotype was counted many times. The genes are TRBV10-3 and TRBJ1-1; D is unresolved. Trimming removed 4 bases from V and 2 bases from J, with 11 bases in between. The CDR3 has 14 residues. Germline-derived CDR1 and CDR2 are ENHRY and SYGVKD. The CDR3 spells CAISGWEPNTEAFF. CDR3 coding DNA: TGTGCCATCAGTGGATGGGAGCCCAACACTGAAGCTTTCTTT.

The J gene is TRBJ1-1, the V gene TRBV28, with D unresolved. The V gene's germline CDR1 is MDHEN and CDR2 SYDVKM. The V gene lost 3 bases and the J gene lost 7 bases, with 12 bases spanning the gap. This CDR3 is 13 amino acids long. In DNA, the CDR3 is TGTGCCAGCAGTTTCCAGGATACACATGAAGCTTTCTTT. Translation: CASSFQDTHEAFF.

The table lists this clonotype with many counts. V gene TRBV11-1 combines with J gene TRBJ2-3, with D perhaps matching TRBD1 (5 bases). V gave up 6 bases and J gave up 5 bases, with 21 bases separating them. The CDR3 has 16 amino acids. In germline, CDR1 is SGHAT, CDR2 FQDESV (reference sequence). CDR3 sequence: CASSRSQGSLGDTQYF. The CDR3 bases are TGTGCCAGCAGTCGAAGTCAGGGATCGTTAGGAGATACGCAGTATTTT.

The sample holds many counts of this clonotype. The chain joins TRBV10-1 to TRBJ1-2; 7 bases are shared with TRBD1. V lost 3 bases to trimming and J lost 4 bases; unmatched junction nucleotides: 14. CDR3 length: 17 residues. Germline V gene sequence: CDR1 WNHNN, CDR2 SYGVQD (reference sequence). This chain's CDR3 is CASSEVRGGHVAYGYTF. In nucleotides, the CDR3 is TGCGCCAGCAGTGAAGTCCGAGGGGGCCATGTGGCCTATGGCTACACCTTC.